This record covers a single T cell receptor (beta chain). Its specificity is not known. The data originate from a study of T cell repertoires in cytomegalovirus infection. Study-level information: In the study, CMV epitopes included recently identified HLA-C-restricted and well-studied HLA-B-restricted ones. Indications of both CMV infection and matching HLA type were provided by public TCR beta signatures.

Germline assignment: CDR1 MNHEY and CDR2 SVGEGT. CDR3 length equals 18 residues. Losses at the gene ends were 4 bases for V and 0 bases for J; bases not matched to a gene: 8. General study points: Adding up the frequency of public TCR beta families identified people who carried CMV plus the relevant HLA. HLA-C-restricted, CMV-specific TCR beta clonotypes were dominant ex vivo.

TCRdb re-analysed the reads in MiXCR, keeping a single row per CDR3 protein. The sample records roughly 990,000 distinct CDR3 sequences, roughly 30% being singletons. The receptor's source is a human donor in good health (CMV status not recorded). Some clones in this sample may be carry-over from other donors' samples. This chain connects TRBV6-2 or TRBV6-3 to TRBJ1-6; 8 bases are shared with TRBD1. The source was cultured CD8+ T cells from PBMCs, collected from culture after CMV antigen stimulation. DNA for the CDR3: TGTGCCAGCAGTTCACTCCGGGACAGGAGCTCCTATAATTCACCCCTCCACTTT. As protein: CASSSLRDRSSYNSPLHF.